This T cell receptor (beta chain) was profiled in a study of identical twins. One entry per CDR3 protein results from TCRdb running MiXCR on the 5' RACE reads. The data show some 1,700,000 distinct CDR3 sequences, less than 35% seen once. This clonotype was found a few times. Its antigen remains unknown. Study-wide points: The study found that models underestimated out-of-frame TCR alpha sharing in monozygotic twins. Weaker excess twin sharing was observed in beta out-of-frame sequences.

All donors were healthy Caucasians. The V gene's germline CDR1 is SGHVS and CDR2 FNYEAQ. This CDR3 has 15 residues. V shed 0 bases and J shed 7 bases, with 12 bases lying between them. This sequence originates from a newborn girl in good health. The sample consisted of cord blood. The chain has TRBV7-6 and TRBJ1-4, with D maybe TRBD1 (6 bases). DNA of the CDR3: TGTGCCAGCAGCTTAGCCCCCAGGGGTTCTGAAAAACTGTTTTTT. It translates to CASSLAPRGSEKLFF.